This note documents a single T cell receptor beta chain sequence. Exposure to brentuximab vedotin varied, and each patient had relapsed following autologous stem cell transplantation. This sample stems from a study of PD-1 blockade in classical Hodgkin lymphoma. V trimming: 6 bases; J trimming: 7 bases; junction bases outside the gene matches: 3. The CDR3 has 12 residues. Germline CDR1 reads MNHNY; CDR2 reads SVGAGI (reference sequence). Sequencing was performed with immunoSEQ multiplex PCR; in TCRdb, only in-frame clones are kept and a portion is missing. The sample includes approximately 20,000 clones, around three quarters of them seen just once.

The sequence was obtained from a human donor with classical Hodgkin lymphoma. The input for sequencing was peripheral blood mononuclear cells (PBMCs), taken before the second cycle of nivolumab. V is TRBV6-6 and J is TRBJ1-1; 9 bases are shared with TRBD1. CDR3 DNA: TGTGCCAGCAGCCCGGGACAGGGTGAAGCTTTCTTT. It translates to CASSPGQGEAFF.